The rows below give T cell receptor beta chains drawn from one sample of a study of early T cells in non-severe SARS-CoV-2 infection. Via MiXCR, TCRdb re-called the 5' RACE reads, giving one row per CDR3 protein. The sample records tens of thousands of distinct CDR3 sequences, over 9.5% being singletons. This specimen was whole blood, taken at baseline. Receptors were obtained from an adult who was a healthcare worker with PCR-confirmed SARS-CoV-2 infection or an uninfected control (not recorded which). Each CDR3 is given with its conserved first and last residue. A D gene is named only where the DNA matches it firmly.

v_gene | d_gene | CDR3aa
TRBV5-6 | - | CASSEMAYSPPDEQFF
TRBV6-2/TRBV6-3 | TRBD1 | CASSPGGSTDTQYF
TRBV9 | - | CASSFRGDGGEQYF
TRBV4-3 | TRBD1 | CASSQVNPGVGGITGELFF
TRBV4-1 | TRBD1 | CASSQAGRQGATNTEAFF
TRBV9 | TRBD1 | CASSVDGTGSYEQYF
TRBV7-2 | TRBD1 | CASSSGQDYGYTF
TRBV27 | TRBD1 | CASSSGWTGNTDTQYF
TRBV5-1 | - | CASSWDNAETQYF
TRBV6-5 | TRBD2 | CAIQPRGSGGEQYF
TRBV5-3 | - | CARSFPFFGYTF
TRBV11-2 | - | CASSLHLLPENSPLHF
TRBV5-1 | - | CASTRDPGELFF
TRBV5-1 | TRBD2 | CASSLASGSTEEQFF
TRBV11-2 | TRBD1 | CASSRWTGRDTGELFF
TRBV6-5 | TRBD2 | CASSYPSGGAFGEQYF
TRBV18 | - | CASSQSRALIHNIQYF
TRBV18 | TRBD1 | CASSPRTGDGMNTEAFF